These 26 T cell receptor beta chains were all obtained from the same sample, sequenced in a study of shared clonotypes between healthy human individuals. The table came from immunoSEQ multiplex PCR; TCRdb's copy has only in-frame clones and leaves some out. The profile covers around 2,000,000 clones, with around 96% appearing a single time and 1.2% taken by the ten largest. Terminally differentiated effector memory CD45RA+ cells were excluded from the naive CD8 cells, which were CD45RO-negative and positively selected for CCR7. The sample taken for sequencing was naive CD8+ T cells sorted from blood. The receptors here all came from a man aged 18 to 35 in good health.

The CDR3 DNA sequence: TGTGCCAGCAGCTTAATTCCCTCAGGGTTCAGCAATCAGCCCCAGCATTTT. It specifies CASSLIPSGFSNQPQHF. The chain carries TRBV7-8 and TRBJ1-5; a possible D gene is TRBD1 (5 bases). The CDR3 length is 17 residues. Germline lookup yields CDR1 SGHVS and CDR2 FQNEAQ. V gave up 2 bases and J gave up 1 base, with 15 bases separating them. Complete variable domain (other parts from reference TRBV7-8 and TRBJ1-5): GAGVSQSPRYKVAKRGQDVALRCDPISGHVSLFWYQQALGQGPEFLTYFQNEAQLDKSGLPSDRFFAERPEGSVSTLKIQRTQQEDSAVYLCASSLIPSGFSNQPQHFGDGTRLSIL.

V and J are TRBV5-8 and TRBJ2-7, with 7 positions matching TRBD1. The ends lost 3 bases at V and 6 bases at J; junction bases unmatched: 3. Germline V CDR1 and CDR2: SGHTS, YDEGEE. The CDR3 spans 12 residues. The CDR3 DNA is TGTGCCAGCAGCTGGCAGGGGGTCGAGCAGTACTTC. Protein product: CASSWQGVEQYF.

This chain joins TRBV7-6 and TRBJ1-1, with D perhaps matching TRBD1 (6 bases). Trimming removed 1 base at V and 0 bases at J, with 9 bases between. The CDR3 is made up of 15 amino acids. Germline-derived CDR1 and CDR2 are SGHVS and FNYEAQ. The CDR3 loop is CASSLGKGVNTEAFF. DNA of the CDR3: TGTGCCAGCAGCTTAGGCAAGGGGGTGAACACTGAAGCTTTCTTT.

The chain uses TRBV30 and TRBJ1-6, with D tentatively TRBD1 (5 bases). Germline CDR1 GTSNPN, CDR2 SVGIG (reference sequence). V was clipped by 2 bases and J by 0 bases, with 14 bases between them. This CDR3 region has 17 residues. This CDR3 reads CAWSRDGASSYNSPLHF. The CDR3 region has the DNA TGTGCCTGGAGTCGGGACGGTGCAAGCTCCTATAATTCACCCCTCCACTTT.

The chain couples TRBV5-6 to TRBJ1-2; D unclear. Trimming shortened V by 4 bases and J by 4 bases, and 17 bases separated the two germline ends. CDR3 length: 15 residues. Germline CDR1 SGHDT, CDR2 YYEEEE. The CDR3 nucleotides are TGTGCCAGCAGCCTACGTTACGAGGACTCCTATGGCTACACCTTC. Translation: CASSLRYEDSYGYTF. The full variable domain, its missing parts supplied by reference TRBV5-6 and TRBJ1-2, is DAGVTQSPTHLIKTRGQQVTLRCSPKSGHDTVSWYQQALGQGPQFIFQYYEEEERQRGNFPDRFSGHQFPNYSSELNVNALLLGDSALYLCASSLRYEDSYGYTFGSGTRLTVV.

The chain recombines TRBV15 with TRBJ2-2, with D hard to call. The V end was cut by 0 bases, the J end by 5 bases, with 22 bases between. The CDR3 consists of 19 residues. Germline V gives CDR1 LNHNV, CDR2 YYDKDF (reference sequence). The CDR3 DNA reads as TGTGCCACCAGCAGAGATTTCGGCAGTCAAAAGGACCTGACCGGGGAGCTGTTTTTT. It codes for CATSRDFGSQKDLTGELFF.

The chain is built from TRBV21-1 and TRBJ1-4. TRBV21-1 is classified as a pseudogene. The CDR3 extends over 15 amino acids. CDR3 coding DNA: TGTGCCAGCAGCGACGGTGAGGGAGGAAGTGAAAAACTGTTTTTT. Its protein product is CASSDGEGGSEKLFF.

The chain carries TRBV19 and TRBJ1-1; D unresolved. Germline-derived CDR1 and CDR2 are LNHDA and SQIVND (reference sequence). The CDR3 covers 14 residues. With 5 bases removed from V and 3 bases from J, the gap between germline ends came to 13 bases. This CDR3 is CASSEDLEDTEAFF. DNA of the CDR3: TGTGCCAGTAGTGAGGATCTTGAGGACACTGAAGCTTTCTTT.

V and J are TRBV30 and TRBJ1-6; D is uncertain. The germline V gene encodes CDR1 GTSNPN and CDR2 SVGIG (reference sequence). The V gene lost 0 bases and the J gene lost 8 bases, with 11 bases spanning the gap. The CDR3 has 14 amino acids. DNA of the CDR3: TGTGCCTGGAGTGTTGAAGATGGGTATTCACCCCTCCACTTT. This encodes CAWSVEDGYSPLHF.

The CDR3 spells CASSGFSNQPQHF. In DNA, the CDR3 is TGTGCCAGCAGTGGGTTTAGCAATCAGCCCCAGCATTTT. J is TRBJ1-5 and V is TRBV4-2; D unclear. There are 13 residues in the CDR3. Per germline, CDR1 LGHNA and CDR2 YNFKEQ. With 6 bases removed from V and 0 bases from J, the gap between germline ends came to 6 bases.

This chain connects TRBV5-4 to TRBJ1-2; D is unresolved. Germline V lookup: CDR1 SGHNT, CDR2 YYREEE (reference sequence). The length of the CDR3 is 14 residues. Trimming took off 0 bases at V and 8 bases at J, with 14 bases between the two ends. CDR3 nucleotides: TGTGCCAGCAGCTTGGGCAGCGCGTCGTCCGGCTACACCTTC. Protein: CASSLGSASSGYTF.

This sequence joins TRBV28 and TRBJ1-6; the D gene is possibly TRBD1 (6 bases). Trimming pared 2 bases from V and 12 bases from J, leaving 8 bases between. Germline CDR1 is MDHEN and CDR2 is SYDVKM. The CDR3 is 12 amino acids. The chain's CDR3 is CASSLEGGPLHF. The CDR3 DNA is TGTGCCAGCAGTTTAGAAGGGGGACCCCTCCACTTT.

This chain connects TRBV4-3 to TRBJ2-7; D perhaps matches TRBD2 (5 bases). Germline CDR1 LGHNA, CDR2 YSLEER. The CDR3 has 17 amino acids. V dropped 0 bases and J dropped 5 bases, with 20 bases sitting between them. CDR3 in amino acids: CASSQDAADWFEHEQYF. In DNA form, the CDR3 reads TGCGCCAGCAGCCAAGATGCGGCGGACTGGTTTGAACACGAGCAGTACTTC.

The chain couples TRBV5-1 to TRBJ2-3; no reliable D call. Germline V gene lookup returns CDR1 SGHRS and CDR2 YFSETQ. V gave up 0 bases and J gave up 2 bases, with 10 bases separating them. The CDR3 totals 15 residues. The CDR3 sequence is CASSLDLSHTDTQYF. The CDR3 DNA follows: TGCGCCAGCAGCTTGGACCTAAGCCACACAGATACGCAGTATTTT.

The CDR3 sequence: CASSVTSGSEQFF. The CDR3 DNA sequence: TGTGCCAGCAGCGTTACCTCGGGGAGTGAGCAGTTCTTC. V is TRBV7-9 and J is TRBJ2-1, with a weak D call TRBD2 (5 bases). From germline, CDR1 is SEHNR and CDR2 FQNEAQ (reference sequence). Deletions cut 5 bases from V and 9 bases from J, with 14 bases between. The CDR3 is 13 amino acids.

This sequence joins TRBV4-3 and TRBJ2-1, with D tentatively TRBD2 (5 bases). CDR3 size: 15 residues. The V end was cut by 6 bases, the J end by 1 base, with 13 bases between. Looked up from germline, CDR1 is LGHNA and CDR2 is YSLEER. The CDR3 nucleotides read TGCGCCAGCAGGGAGACTATCTCGTCCTACAATGAGCAGTTCTTC. Protein product: CASRETISSYNEQFF.

The genes are TRBV4-3 and TRBJ2-1, with TRBD2 identical over 9 bases. V dropped 3 bases and J dropped 6; count of bases not matched to a gene: 3. CDR1 and CDR2 from the germline V gene are LGHNA and YSLEER. The CDR3 runs to 14 residues. The CDR3 nucleotides read TGCGCCAGCAGCCATGGACTAGCGAGCAATGAGCAGTTCTTC. Translated, it gives CASSHGLASNEQFF.

The rearrangement links TRBV7-9 to TRBJ1-2; D is possibly TRBD1 (5 bases). CDR3 length equals 14 residues. CDR1 SEHNR and CDR2 FQNEAQ come from the germline V gene (reference sequence). Trimming took off 4 bases at V and 3 bases at J, with 12 bases between the two ends. The CDR3 spells CASSSTGGDYGYTF. The CDR3 nucleotides read TGTGCCAGCAGCTCTACCGGGGGAGACTATGGCTACACCTTC. The variable domain in full, completed from reference TRBV7-9 and TRBJ1-2, reads DTGVSQNPRHKITKRGQNVTFRCDPISEHNRLYWYRQTLGQGPEFLTYFQNEAQLEKSRLLSDRFSAERPKGSFSTLEIQRTEQGDSAMYLCASSSTGGDYGYTFGSGTRLTVV.

This clone was counted once. The chain is built from TRBV10-3 and TRBJ1-2; a possible D gene is TRBD1 (5 bases). The CDR3 loop spans 13 amino acids. Looked up from germline, CDR1 is ENHRY and CDR2 is SYGVKD. The germline V and J ends were trimmed by 8 bases and 2 bases, with 12 bases remaining between them. CDR3 sequence (DNA): TGTGCCATCGAGGGGAGGCCGAACTATGGCTACACCTTC. Protein: CAIEGRPNYGYTF.

The V and J genes are TRBV11-2 and TRBJ1-2; D remains ambiguous. CDR1 is SGHAT, CDR2 FQNNGV, per germline. This CDR3 has 13 residues. V dropped 3 bases and J dropped 8 bases, with 13 bases sitting between them. The CDR3 reads CASSLVPLGGYTF. CDR3 sequence (DNA): TGTGCCAGCAGCTTGGTTCCTCTAGGAGGCTACACCTTC.

This chain connects TRBV7-9 to TRBJ2-4; possibly TRBD1 for D (6 bases). CDR1 and CDR2 from the germline V gene are SEHNR and FQNEAQ (reference sequence). V lost 2 bases and J lost 7, with 15 bases in between. This CDR3 is built from 15 residues. Here the CDR3 reads CASSLSDRMMNIQYF. The DNA of the CDR3 is TGTGCCAGCAGCTTATCGGACAGAATGATGAACATTCAGTACTTC.

This chain uses TRBV4-1 with TRBJ2-3, with a tentative D call TRBD1 (5 bases). The germline V and J ends were trimmed by 4 bases and 5 bases, with 7 bases remaining between them. The CDR3 is 12 residues long. Germline V gene sequence: CDR1 MGHRA, CDR2 YSYEKL. Here the CDR3 DNA reads TGCGCCAGCAGCCCCCAGGGAGATACGCAGTATTTT. Its translation is CASSPQGDTQYF.

V gene TRBV6-5 combines with J gene TRBJ2-7; D unresolved. The CDR3 loop spans 12 amino acids. Germline V lookup: CDR1 MNHEY, CDR2 SVGAGI. The V end lost 7 bases, the J end lost 6 bases, and 13 bases lay between the germline ends. The CDR3 sequence is CASIDSIGEQYF. CDR3 nucleotides: TGTGCCAGCATAGACTCGATCGGCGAGCAGTACTTC.

The chain carries TRBV5-1 and TRBJ2-4, with 9 bases that match TRBD2. The CDR3 is 17 amino acids. Per germline, CDR1 SGHRS and CDR2 YFSETQ. V trimming: 0 bases; J trimming: 8 bases; junction bases outside the gene matches: 12. The CDR3, as DNA: TGCGCCAGCAGCTTGGAGACTAGCGGCCCTTTTCTAGACATTCAGTACTTC. Protein sequence: CASSLETSGPFLDIQYF.

The chain recombines TRBV27 with TRBJ1-6, with D possibly TRBD1 on 6 matching bases. CDR1 MNHEY and CDR2 SMNVEV come from the germline V gene (reference sequence). V was shortened by 4 bases and J by 9 bases, with 22 bases between the two germline ends. This CDR3 region has 17 residues. CDR3 loop: CASSSMGAQGLVSPLHF. The DNA for the CDR3 is TGTGCCAGCAGTTCGATGGGGGCCCAGGGATTGGTTTCACCCCTCCACTTT.

The chain uses TRBV4-3 and TRBJ2-3; D is undetermined. With 0 bases removed from V and 2 bases from J, the gap between germline ends came to 15 bases. The CDR3 has 17 amino acids. Germline CDR1 is LGHNA and CDR2 is YSLEER. DNA for the CDR3: TGCGCCAGCAGCCAAGATCTAGGTTTGACGCTCACAGATACGCAGTATTTT. It specifies CASSQDLGLTLTDTQYF.